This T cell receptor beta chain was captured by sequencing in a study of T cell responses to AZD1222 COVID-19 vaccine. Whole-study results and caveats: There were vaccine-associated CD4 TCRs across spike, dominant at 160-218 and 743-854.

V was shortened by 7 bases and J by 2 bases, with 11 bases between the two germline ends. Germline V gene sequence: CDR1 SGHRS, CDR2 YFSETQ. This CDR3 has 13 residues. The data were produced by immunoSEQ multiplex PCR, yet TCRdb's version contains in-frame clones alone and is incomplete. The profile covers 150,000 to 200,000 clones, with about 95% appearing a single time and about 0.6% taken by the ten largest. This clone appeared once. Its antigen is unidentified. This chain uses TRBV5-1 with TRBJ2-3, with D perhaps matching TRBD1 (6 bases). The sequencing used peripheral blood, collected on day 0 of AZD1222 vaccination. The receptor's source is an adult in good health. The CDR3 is CASGDTLTDTQYF. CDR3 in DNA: TGCGCCAGCGGGGACACCCTCACAGATACGCAGTATTTT.